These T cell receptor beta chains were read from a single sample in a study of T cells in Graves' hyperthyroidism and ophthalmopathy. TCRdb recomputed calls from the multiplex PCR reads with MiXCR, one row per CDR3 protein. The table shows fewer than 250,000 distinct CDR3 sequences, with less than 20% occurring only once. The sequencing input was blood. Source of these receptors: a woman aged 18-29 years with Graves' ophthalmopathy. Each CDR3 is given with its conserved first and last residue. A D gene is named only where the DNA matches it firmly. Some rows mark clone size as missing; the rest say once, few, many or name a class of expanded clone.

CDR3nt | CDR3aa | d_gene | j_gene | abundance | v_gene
TGTGCCAGTAGTCGAGCTCTCTACCGGGACAGAAGAAACTATGGCTACACCTTC | CASSRALYRDRRNYGYTF | TRBD1 | TRBJ1-2 | - | TRBV19
TGTGCCAGCAGTTTAGGGTTCACTAATGAAAAACTGTTTTTT | CASSLGFTNEKLFF | - | TRBJ1-4 | many | TRBV28
TGCAGTGCTAGAGATTTGCGGGAGGGGGGGACCCAGTACTTC | CSARDLREGGTQYF | TRBD2 | TRBJ2-5 | - | TRBV20-1
TGTGCCAGCAGCTTAAGCGGAGGGCCTACTAATGAGCAGTTCTTC | CASSLSGGPTNEQFF | - | TRBJ2-1 | many | TRBV7-2
TGTGCCAGCAGTTTGGCACAGTTCCCCCGGGTAGCCAAAAACATTCAGTACTTC | CASSLAQFPRVAKNIQYF | - | TRBJ2-4 | many | TRBV12-3/TRBV12-4
TGTGCTAGTGGCAGGACTAGCGGTAGCACAGATACGCAGTATTTT | CASGRTSGSTDTQYF | TRBD2 | TRBJ2-3 | - | TRBV12-5
TGTGCCACCAATAGGGGTAATGAGCAGTTCTTC | CATNRGNEQFF | - | TRBJ2-1 | - | TRBV24-1
TGTGCCAGCTCACCACCGGCAGGAACTGACGGAACCCAGTACTTC | CASSPPAGTDGTQYF | - | TRBJ2-5 | many | TRBV18
TGTGCCAGCAGGGATAGCGGGAGGGGTTACGAGCAGTACTTC | CASRDSGRGYEQYF | TRBD2 | TRBJ2-7 | few | TRBV28
TGTGCCAGCGGTTTCGGCAGGGCGGAGACCCAGTACTTC | CASGFGRAETQYF | - | TRBJ2-5 | many | TRBV5-8
TGTGCCAGCAGAATCCCGGACAGGGGGCGGACAGATACGCAGTATTTT | CASRIPDRGRTDTQYF | TRBD1 | TRBJ2-3 | many | TRBV6-1
TGTGCCAGCAGCCTCCTCGGGGGGGGGGACAATGAGCAGTTCTTC | CASSLLGGGDNEQFF | TRBD2 | TRBJ2-1 | many | TRBV7-3
TGTGCCGGCAGTTACTCTCTCGGGGTCTATGGCTACACCTTC | CAGSYSLGVYGYTF | - | TRBJ1-2 | - | TRBV6-6
TGTGCCATCAGTGGGACAGGGGTCTATGGCTACACCTTC | CAISGTGVYGYTF | TRBD1 | TRBJ1-2 | many | TRBV10-3
TGCGCCAGCAGCCGATGGACTAGCGGGAGGGCCTTGGACGGGGAGCTGTTTTTT | CASSRWTSGRALDGELFF | TRBD2 | TRBJ2-2 | many | TRBV5-1
TGTGCCAGCAGTTACGGCAGGGGAGTAACGGAGACCCAGTACTTC | CASSYGRGVTETQYF | - | TRBJ2-5 | many | TRBV6-5
TGCAGTGCTAGAGACCACCTTCCGGGACAGAGAGGCGAGCAGTACTTC | CSARDHLPGQRGEQYF | TRBD1 | TRBJ2-7 | many | TRBV20-1
TGTGCCTGGTACTGGACAGGCAACTATGGCTACACCTTC | CAWYWTGNYGYTF | TRBD1 | TRBJ1-2 | many | TRBV30
TGCAGTGCTAGAGAGGTGGGACGGTCCTACGAGCAGTACTTC | CSAREVGRSYEQYF | - | TRBJ2-7 | many | TRBV20-1
TGTGCCAGCAGTGATACTGACTATAATTCACCCCTCCACTTT | CASSDTDYNSPLHF | - | TRBJ1-6 | many | TRBV2
TGTGCCAGCGGTTTCTCCGATGAGCAGTTCTTC | CASGFSDEQFF | - | TRBJ2-1 | many | TRBV27
TGTGCCAGCAGCGGACTAGCGGGTATATACGAGCAGTACTTC | CASSGLAGIYEQYF | TRBD2 | TRBJ2-7 | few | TRBV27
TGCAGTGCTAGCGGGACTAGCGGGGGGAAAGAGACCCAGTACTTC | CSASGTSGGKETQYF | TRBD2 | TRBJ2-5 | - | TRBV20-1
TGTGCCAGCTCACTATCGACACGGGAGTATAATTCACCCCTCCACTTT | CASSLSTREYNSPLHF | - | TRBJ1-6 | few | TRBV18
TGTGCCAGCAGTTTAAGGGCTCCGTCTGGGGCCAACGTCCTGACTTTC | CASSLRAPSGANVLTF | - | TRBJ2-6 | many | TRBV28
TGCAGTGCTAGAGTCATGTCGGGACTAGCGGACACTAGCACAGATACGCAGTATTTT | CSARVMSGLADTSTDTQYF | TRBD2 | TRBJ2-3 | many | TRBV20-1
TGTGCCAGCAGCTTGGCGCCAGGGGCCTCCTACGAGCAGTACTTC | CASSLAPGASYEQYF | - | TRBJ2-7 | many | TRBV5-5
TGCAGCGTTTCACCTGGACAGGCTAACTATGGCTACACCTTC | CSVSPGQANYGYTF | TRBD1 | TRBJ1-2 | many | TRBV29-1
TGCAGCGTTGTGCTGGGCACTAGCACAGATACGCAGTATTTT | CSVVLGTSTDTQYF | - | TRBJ2-3 | many | TRBV29-1
TGTGCCAGTAGTATCGGCCAGGGGGTCGGTGAAAAACTGTTTTTT | CASSIGQGVGEKLFF | TRBD1 | TRBJ1-4 | few | TRBV19
TGTGCCAGCAGCCGGACTAGCGGGGGACCGTCCTACAATGAGCAGTTCTTC | CASSRTSGGPSYNEQFF | TRBD2 | TRBJ2-1 | many | TRBV7-2
TGTGCCAGCAGCCCCCGGACTAGCTTCCACGAGCAGTACTTC | CASSPRTSFHEQYF | TRBD2 | TRBJ2-7 | - | TRBV9
TGCGTCAGCAGCTTCAGCTCCTACGAGCAGTACTTC | CVSSFSSYEQYF | - | TRBJ2-7 | - | TRBV5-1
TGTGCCAGCAGTTACACAGGGTCCAATGAGCAGTTCTTC | CASSYTGSNEQFF | - | TRBJ2-1 | many | TRBV6-2/TRBV6-3
TGTGCCAGCAGACCCGGGACAGGGGGCCGCACCGGGGAGCTGTTTTTT | CASRPGTGGRTGELFF | TRBD1 | TRBJ2-2 | many | TRBV7-9
TGTGCCAGCAGCTTAGCATTGGGACCCAATCAGCCCCAGCATTTT | CASSLALGPNQPQHF | - | TRBJ1-5 | few | TRBV7-2
TGTGCCAGCACCAGGACGGGACAGCAAAATTCACCCCTCCACTTT | CASTRTGQQNSPLHF | TRBD1 | TRBJ1-6 | many | TRBV6-1
TGTGCCAGCAGCGTTGATACTAGCGGGAGGGATTACTACGAGCAGTACTTC | CASSVDTSGRDYYEQYF | TRBD2 | TRBJ2-7 | once | TRBV5-4
TGTGCCAGCAGTGACCCCTCGCTGGGGGAGGAAGCTTTCTTT | CASSDPSLGEEAFF | - | TRBJ1-1 | many | TRBV6-1
TGTGCCAGCAGTTACCCTGACAAGAAGGAGCTGTTTTTT | CASSYPDKKELFF | - | TRBJ2-2 | - | TRBV6-6
TGTGCCAGCAGCTTACTGGCGGGGGGGTTCACCGGGGAGCTGTTTTTT | CASSLLAGGFTGELFF | TRBD2 | TRBJ2-2 | few | TRBV11-2
TGCGCCAGCAGCCCGGGGGTAGCGGGAAATTCCTACAATGAGCAGTTCTTC | CASSPGVAGNSYNEQFF | TRBD2 | TRBJ2-1 | many | TRBV5-1
TGTGCCAGCTCAGAGGCCCAAATGGCCGGGGAGCTGTTTTTT | CASSEAQMAGELFF | - | TRBJ2-2 | few | TRBV18
TGTGCCAGCAGTTACCCTAGGACAGGCTACAATGAGCAGTTCTTC | CASSYPRTGYNEQFF | TRBD1 | TRBJ2-1 | many | TRBV6-6
TGTGCCAGCAGTTTTAGTAGCGGCGCGAACACCGGGGAGCTGTTTTTT | CASSFSSGANTGELFF | - | TRBJ2-2 | many | TRBV28